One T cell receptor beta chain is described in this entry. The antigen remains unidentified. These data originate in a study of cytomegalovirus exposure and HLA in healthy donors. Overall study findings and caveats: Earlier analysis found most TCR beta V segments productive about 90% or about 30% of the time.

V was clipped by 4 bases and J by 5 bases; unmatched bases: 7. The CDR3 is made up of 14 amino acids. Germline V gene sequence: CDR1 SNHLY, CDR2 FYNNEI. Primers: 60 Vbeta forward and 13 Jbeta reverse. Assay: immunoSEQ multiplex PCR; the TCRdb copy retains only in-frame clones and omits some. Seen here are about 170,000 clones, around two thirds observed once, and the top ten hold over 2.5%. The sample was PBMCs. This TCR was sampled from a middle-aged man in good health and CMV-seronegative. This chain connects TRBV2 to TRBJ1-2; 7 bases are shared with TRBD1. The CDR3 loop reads CASSAIDRAYGYTF. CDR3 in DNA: TGTGCCAGCAGTGCCATCGACAGGGCGTATGGCTACACCTTC.